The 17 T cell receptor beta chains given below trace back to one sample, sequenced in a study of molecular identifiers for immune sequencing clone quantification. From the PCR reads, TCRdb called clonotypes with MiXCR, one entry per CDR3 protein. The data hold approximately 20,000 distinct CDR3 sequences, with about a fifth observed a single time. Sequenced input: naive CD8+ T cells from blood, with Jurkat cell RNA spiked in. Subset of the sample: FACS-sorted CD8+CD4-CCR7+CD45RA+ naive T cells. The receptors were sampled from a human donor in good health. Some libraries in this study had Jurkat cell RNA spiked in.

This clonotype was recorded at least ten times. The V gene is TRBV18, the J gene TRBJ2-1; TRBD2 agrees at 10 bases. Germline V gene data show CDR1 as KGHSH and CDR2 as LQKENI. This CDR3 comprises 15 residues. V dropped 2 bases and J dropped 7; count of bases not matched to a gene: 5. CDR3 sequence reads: CASSPSGRAWNEQFF. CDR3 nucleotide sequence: TGTGCCAGCTCACCAAGCGGGAGGGCCTGGAATGAGCAGTTCTTC.

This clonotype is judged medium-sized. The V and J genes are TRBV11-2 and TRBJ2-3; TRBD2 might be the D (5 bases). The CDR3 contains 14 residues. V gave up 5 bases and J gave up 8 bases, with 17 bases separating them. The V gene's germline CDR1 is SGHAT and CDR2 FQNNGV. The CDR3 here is CASSRPRVATTQYF. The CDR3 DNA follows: TGTGCCAGCAGCCGACCCCGGGTAGCGACTACGCAGTATTTT.

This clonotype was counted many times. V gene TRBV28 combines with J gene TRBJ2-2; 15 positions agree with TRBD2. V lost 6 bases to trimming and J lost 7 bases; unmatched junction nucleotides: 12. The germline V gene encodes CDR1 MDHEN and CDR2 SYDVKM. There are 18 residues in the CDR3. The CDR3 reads CASRTTPGLAGGLGELFF. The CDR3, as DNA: TGTGCCAGCAGAACAACCCCAGGACTAGCGGGAGGGCTCGGGGAGCTGTTTTTT.

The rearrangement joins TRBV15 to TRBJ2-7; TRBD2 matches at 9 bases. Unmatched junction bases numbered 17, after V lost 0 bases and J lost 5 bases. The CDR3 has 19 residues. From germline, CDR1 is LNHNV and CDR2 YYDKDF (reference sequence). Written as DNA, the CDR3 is TGTGCCACCAGCAGAGATTTTGTCGAAAGCGGGAGGTCTCTCCACGAGCAGTACTTC. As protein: CATSRDFVESGRSLHEQYF.

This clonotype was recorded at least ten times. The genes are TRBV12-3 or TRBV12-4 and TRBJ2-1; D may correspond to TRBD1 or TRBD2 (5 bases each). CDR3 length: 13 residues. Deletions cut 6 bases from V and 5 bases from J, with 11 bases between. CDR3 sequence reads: CASRAWDDNEQFF. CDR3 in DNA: TGTGCCAGCAGGGCCTGGGACGACAATGAGCAGTTCTTC.

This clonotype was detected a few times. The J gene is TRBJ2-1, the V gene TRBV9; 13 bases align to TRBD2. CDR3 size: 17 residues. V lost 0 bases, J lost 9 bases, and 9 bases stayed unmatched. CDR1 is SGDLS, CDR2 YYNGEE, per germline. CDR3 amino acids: CASSVGTSGRGIVEQFF. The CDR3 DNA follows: TGTGCCAGCAGCGTAGGTACTAGCGGGAGGGGAATCGTTGAGCAGTTCTTC. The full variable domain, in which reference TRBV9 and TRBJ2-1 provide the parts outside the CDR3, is DSGVTQTPKHLITATGQRVTLRCSPRSGDLSVYWYQQSLDQGLQFLIQYYNGEERAKGNILERFSAQQFPDLHSELNLSSLELGDSALYFCASSVGTSGRGIVEQFFGPGTRLTVL.

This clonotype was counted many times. The CDR3 DNA follows: TGTGCCAGCAGTAAGGGGCCGGGGCCCCAGCATTTT. Translated: CASSKGPGPQHF. The chain joins TRBV7-9 to TRBJ1-5; possibly TRBD1 for D (5 bases). Germline V lookup: CDR1 SEHNR, CDR2 FQNEAQ (reference sequence). V was clipped by 6 bases and J by 9 bases, with 12 bases between them. The CDR3 extends over 12 amino acids.

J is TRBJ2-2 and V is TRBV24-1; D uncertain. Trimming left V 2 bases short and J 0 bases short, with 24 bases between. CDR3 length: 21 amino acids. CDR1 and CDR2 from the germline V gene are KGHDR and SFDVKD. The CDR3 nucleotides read TGTGCCACCAGTGATTCCGGGCCCCGGGCCGGTGTCCTCCCGAACACCGGGGAGCTGTTTTTT. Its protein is CATSDSGPRAGVLPNTGELFF.

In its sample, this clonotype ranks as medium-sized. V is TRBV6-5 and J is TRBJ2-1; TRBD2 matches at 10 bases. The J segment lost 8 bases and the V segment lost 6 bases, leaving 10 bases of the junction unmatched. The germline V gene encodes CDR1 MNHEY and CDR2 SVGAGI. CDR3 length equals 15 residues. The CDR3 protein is CASRTPSGSWDEQFF. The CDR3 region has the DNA TGTGCCAGCAGAACTCCTAGCGGGAGTTGGGATGAGCAGTTCTTC.

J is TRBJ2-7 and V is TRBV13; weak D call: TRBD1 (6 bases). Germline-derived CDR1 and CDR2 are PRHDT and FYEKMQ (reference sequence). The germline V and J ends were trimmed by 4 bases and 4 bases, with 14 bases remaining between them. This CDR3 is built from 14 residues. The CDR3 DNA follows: TGTGCCAGCAGCTCCGGACAGCGTGCGTACGAGCAGTACTTC. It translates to CASSSGQRAYEQYF.

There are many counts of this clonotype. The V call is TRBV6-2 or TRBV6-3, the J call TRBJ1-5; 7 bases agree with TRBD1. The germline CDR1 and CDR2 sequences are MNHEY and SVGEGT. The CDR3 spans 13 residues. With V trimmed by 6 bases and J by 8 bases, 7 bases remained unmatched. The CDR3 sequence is CASSDRDWEPQHF. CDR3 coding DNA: TGTGCCAGCAGCGACAGGGATTGGGAGCCCCAGCATTTT.

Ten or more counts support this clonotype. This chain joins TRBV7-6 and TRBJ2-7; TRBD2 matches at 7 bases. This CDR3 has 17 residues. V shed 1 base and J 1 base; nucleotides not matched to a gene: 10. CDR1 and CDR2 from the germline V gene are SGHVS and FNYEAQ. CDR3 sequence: CASSLEYSREPSYEQYF. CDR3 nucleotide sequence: TGTGCCAGCAGCTTAGAATACTCGCGGGAGCCTTCCTACGAGCAGTACTTC.

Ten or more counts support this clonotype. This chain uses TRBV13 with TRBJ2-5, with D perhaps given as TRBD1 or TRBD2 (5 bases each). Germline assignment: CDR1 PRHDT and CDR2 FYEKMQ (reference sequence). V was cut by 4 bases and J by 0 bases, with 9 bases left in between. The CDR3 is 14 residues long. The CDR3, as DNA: TGTGCCAGCAGCTCGGGGCGGGACCAAGAGACCCAGTACTTC. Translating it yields CASSSGRDQETQYF.

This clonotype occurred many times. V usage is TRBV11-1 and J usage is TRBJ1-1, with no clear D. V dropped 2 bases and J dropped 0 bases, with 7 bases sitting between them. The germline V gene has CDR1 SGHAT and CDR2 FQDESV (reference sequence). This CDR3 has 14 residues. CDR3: CASSLYGMNTEAFF. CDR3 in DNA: TGTGCCAGCAGCTTATACGGTATGAACACTGAAGCTTTCTTT. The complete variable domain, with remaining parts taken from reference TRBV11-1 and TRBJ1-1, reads EAEVAQSPRYKITEKSQAVAFWCDPISGHATLYWYRQILGQGPELLVQFQDESVVDDSQLPKDRFSAERLKGVDSTLKIQPAELGDSAMYLCASSLYGMNTEAFFGQGTRLTVV.

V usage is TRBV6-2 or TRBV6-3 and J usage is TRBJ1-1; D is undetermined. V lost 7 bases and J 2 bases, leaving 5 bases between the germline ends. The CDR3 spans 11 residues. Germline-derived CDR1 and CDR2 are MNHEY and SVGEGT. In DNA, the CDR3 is TGTGCCAGCAATGGAAACACTGAAGCTTTCTTT. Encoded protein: CASNGNTEAFF.

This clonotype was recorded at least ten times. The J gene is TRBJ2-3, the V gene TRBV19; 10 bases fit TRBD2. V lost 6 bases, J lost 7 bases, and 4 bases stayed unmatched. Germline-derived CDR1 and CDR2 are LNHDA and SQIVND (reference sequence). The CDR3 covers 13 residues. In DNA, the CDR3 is TGTGCCAGTAGCCGAACTAGCGGGAATACGCAGTATTTT. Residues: CASSRTSGNTQYF.

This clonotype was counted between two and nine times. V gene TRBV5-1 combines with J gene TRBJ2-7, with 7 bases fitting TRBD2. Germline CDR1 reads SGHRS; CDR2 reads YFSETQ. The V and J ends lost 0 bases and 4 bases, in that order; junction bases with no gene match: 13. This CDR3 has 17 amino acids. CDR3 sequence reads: CASSLDTRFPREYEQYF. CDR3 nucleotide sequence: TGCGCCAGCAGCTTGGACACAAGGTTCCCGCGGGAGTACGAGCAGTACTTC.